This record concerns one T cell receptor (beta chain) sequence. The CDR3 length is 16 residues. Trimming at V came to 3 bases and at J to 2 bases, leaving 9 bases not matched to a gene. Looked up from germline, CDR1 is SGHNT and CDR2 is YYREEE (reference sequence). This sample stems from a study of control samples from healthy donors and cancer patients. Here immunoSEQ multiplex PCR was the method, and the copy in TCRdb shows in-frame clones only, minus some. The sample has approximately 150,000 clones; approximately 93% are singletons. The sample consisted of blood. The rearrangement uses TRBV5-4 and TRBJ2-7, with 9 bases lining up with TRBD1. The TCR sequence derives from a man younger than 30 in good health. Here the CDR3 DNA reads TGTGCCAGCAGCTACCCCCGGGGGACAGGGACCTACGAGCAGTACTTC. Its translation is CASSYPRGTGTYEQYF.